A selection of T cell receptor beta chains follows, all from one sample in a study of shared clonotypes between healthy human individuals. Here immunoSEQ multiplex PCR was the method, and the copy in TCRdb shows in-frame clones only, minus some. The table includes approximately 2.5 million clones, around nine tenths detected once. The sequencing sample was made of naive CD4+ T cells sorted from blood. These receptors were collected from a man aged 18 to 30 in good health. Each CDR3 is given with its conserved first and last residue. The D gene is left open where the match is weak.

v_gene	j_gene	d_gene	CDR3nt	CDR3aa
TRBV19	TRBJ2-4	TRBD1	TGTGCCAGTAGTCCGACAGGGGGGAACATTCAGTACTTC	CASSPTGGNIQYF
TRBV19	TRBJ1-5	TRBD1	TGTGCCAGTACTGGGACCGGGACAGGAGGGAGCAATCAGCCCCAGCATTTT	CASTGTGTGGSNQPQHF
TRBV10-1	TRBJ2-7	TRBD2	TGCGCCGCGTCCGGGACTAGCATCCGAGAAACTTCCGAGCAGTACTTC	CAASGTSIRETSEQYF
TRBV27	TRBJ2-7	TRBD2	TGTGCCAGCAGTTCCGGACTAGCGGGGGGAAGCTCCTACGAGCAGTACTTC	CASSSGLAGGSSYEQYF
TRBV29-1	TRBJ2-4	TRBD2	TGCAGCGTGGGGATAGCGGGGGTAGCCAAAAACATTCAGTACTTC	CSVGIAGVAKNIQYF
TRBV2	TRBJ2-3	-	TGTGCCAGCAGTGAGGAGGGGGCTAGCACAGATACGCAGTATTTT	CASSEEGASTDTQYF
TRBV9	TRBJ2-6	-	TGTGCCAGCAGCGTAAGTTCTGGGGCCAACGTCCTGACTTTC	CASSVSSGANVLTF
TRBV6-5	TRBJ1-4	-	TGTGCCAGCAGCAGGGTTAATGAAAAACTGTTTTTT	CASSRVNEKLFF
TRBV4-3	TRBJ2-3	TRBD2	TGCGCCAGCAGCCAGAAAGGCGGGACTAGCGGGACAGATACGCAGTATTTT	CASSQKGGTSGTDTQYF
TRBV9	TRBJ2-3	-	TGTGCCAGCAGCGTGGCCGCCGGGAGTAGCACAGATACGCAGTATTTT	CASSVAAGSSTDTQYF
TRBV6-5	TRBJ2-7	TRBD2	TGTGCCAGCAGTTACCGCGGGACTAGCGAGGCCGAGCAGTACTTC	CASSYRGTSEAEQYF
TRBV28	TRBJ1-2	-	TGTGCCAGCAGTTTCTTGACAGGATCGGACTATGGCTACACCTTC	CASSFLTGSDYGYTF